This entry lists 30 T cell receptor beta chains sequenced from one sample in a study of blood T cell repertoires in COVID-19. Clones were sequenced by immunoSEQ multiplex PCR, and TCRdb holds only the in-frame ones, with some missing. The table lists 200,000 to 300,000 clones, approximately 89% of them singletons, with 1.2% in the top ten. The source material was PBMCs or T cells enriched from blood (not recorded which). These receptors originate from a woman aged 40 to 50 with acute COVID-19.

This clone was counted once. CDR3 nucleotide sequence: TGTGCCAGCAGCCCCCCGTCGTGGACAGGGCACGAGCAGTACGTC. Protein product: CASSPPSWTGHEQYV. This chain joins TRBV5-5 and TRBJ2-7; the match to TRBD1 covers 8 bases. Unmatched junction bases numbered 11, after V lost 4 bases and J lost 5 bases. Germline V lookup: CDR1 SGHKS, CDR2 YYEKEE (reference sequence). This CDR3 contains 15 residues.

The chain uses TRBV4-1 and TRBJ1-1; 9 bases are shared with TRBD1. This CDR3 is 20 amino acids long. V dropped 0 bases and J dropped 7; count of bases not matched to a gene: 21. CDR1 and CDR2 from the germline V gene are MGHRA and YSYEKL. This chain's CDR3 is CASSQEPRLGTGLKGSEAFF. The CDR3 DNA is TGCGCCAGCAGCCAAGAGCCCCGTTTAGGGACAGGGTTGAAGGGGAGTGAAGCTTTCTTT.

CDR3 in amino acids: CASSLGLNNQPQHF. The CDR3 nucleotides are TGTGCCAGCAGCTTGGGACTGAACAATCAGCCCCAGCATTTT. This rearrangement joins TRBV7-2 to TRBJ1-5, with D maybe TRBD1 (5 bases). Trimming shortened V by 3 bases and J by 3 bases, and 9 bases separated the two germline ends. This CDR3 spans 14 amino acids. Per germline, CDR1 SGHTA and CDR2 FQGNSA.

The rearrangement joins TRBV24-1 to TRBJ2-1; TRBD2 aligns across 10 bases. Germline-derived CDR1 and CDR2 are KGHDR and SFDVKD. The CDR3 sequence is 16 residues long. V dropped 4 bases and J dropped 5; count of bases not matched to a gene: 7. CDR3 sequence: CATSDVPSGGHNEQFF. For the CDR3, the DNA is TGTGCCACCAGTGACGTACCTAGCGGGGGTCACAATGAGCAGTTCTTC.

The chain is built from TRBV28 and TRBJ1-2; TRBD1 matches 9 bases. Germline loops: CDR1 MDHEN, CDR2 SYDVKM. V shed 6 bases, J shed 8 bases, and the junction held 13 bases outside the gene matches. CDR3 length: 15 amino acids. The CDR3 region is CASSYGTGTGRGYTF. DNA of the CDR3: TGTGCCAGCAGCTACGGGACAGGGACGGGGCGGGGCTACACCTTC.

CDR3 residues: CATSREFGTGTGNTIYF. DNA for the CDR3: TGTGCCACCAGCAGAGAATTTGGGACAGGGACTGGAAACACCATATATTTT. The rearrangement uses TRBV15 and TRBJ1-3; 9 positions match TRBD1. This CDR3 has 17 amino acids. Per germline, CDR1 LNHNV and CDR2 YYDKDF (reference sequence). With V trimmed by 0 bases and J by 2 bases, 5 bases remained unmatched.

The rearrangement links TRBV11-2 to TRBJ2-3, with a possible D match to TRBD2 (6 bases). Germline V lookup: CDR1 SGHAT, CDR2 FQNNGV. With 5 bases removed from V and 4 bases from J, the gap between germline ends came to 19 bases. This CDR3 is 16 amino acids long. The CDR3 loop reads CASSHRSGAGPDTQYF. As DNA, the CDR3 is TGTGCCAGCAGCCACCGTAGCGGAGCGGGCCCAGATACGCAGTATTTT. The entire variable domain, with the rest obtained from reference TRBV11-2 and TRBJ2-3, is as follows: EAGVAQSPRYKIIEKRQSVAFWCNPISGHATLYWYQQILGQGPKLLIQFQNNGVVDDSQLPKDRFSAERLKGVDSTLKIQPAKLEDSAVYLCASSHRSGAGPDTQYFGPGTRLTVL.

The chain has TRBV11-3 and TRBJ2-1, with 14 bases that match TRBD2. V lost 5 bases to trimming and J lost 10 bases; unmatched junction nucleotides: 7. Germline V gene lookup returns CDR1 SGHNT and CDR2 YENEEA. This CDR3 is built from 15 residues. CDR3 loop: CASSRGTSGRGEQFF. In DNA form, the CDR3 reads TGTGCCAGCAGCCGCGGGACTAGCGGGAGAGGGGAGCAGTTCTTC.

The chain recombines TRBV6-5 with TRBJ1-1, with D uncertain. The germline V gene has CDR1 MNHEY and CDR2 SVGAGI. Trimming took off 10 bases at V and 1 base at J, with 16 bases between the two ends. CDR3 size: 14 residues. The CDR3 loop is CATFRQMRNTEAFF. The CDR3, as DNA: TGTGCCACCTTCAGGCAGATGAGGAACACTGAAGCTTTCTTT.

This clone was counted a single time. The rearrangement links TRBV5-1 to TRBJ1-1; D is unresolved. V was trimmed by 1 base and J by 6 bases, leaving 7 bases between them. The CDR3 contains 12 residues. CDR1 is SGHRS and CDR2 is YFSETQ in the germline V gene. In DNA form, the CDR3 reads TGCGCCAGCAGCTTGCTCGGAGCTGAAGCTTTCTTT. The encoded protein is CASSLLGAEAFF.

The chain employs TRBV6-1 and TRBJ2-3; TRBD2 matches 7 bases. Germline lookup yields CDR1 MNHNS and CDR2 SASEGT. The ends lost 4 bases at V and 8 bases at J; junction bases unmatched: 12. The CDR3 is 15 residues long. For the CDR3, the DNA is TGTGCCAGCAGTGTGGGTGGCGGGAGTCAGGCTACGCAGTATTTT. Protein sequence: CASSVGGGSQATQYF.

The chain recombines TRBV2 with TRBJ2-7; 9 nucleotides align to TRBD1. Germline V gene sequence: CDR1 SNHLY, CDR2 FYNNEI. The J segment lost 7 bases and the V segment lost 8 bases, leaving 9 bases of the junction unmatched. CDR3 length: 13 residues. In DNA, the CDR3 is TGTGCCAGCCGGGACAGGGAAATGGGGGAGCAGTACTTC. This codes for CASRDREMGEQYF.

The CDR3 loop is CASSRDINYEQYF. The CDR3 DNA follows: TGTGCCAGCAGCCGGGACATAAACTACGAGCAGTACTTC. The V call is TRBV6-5, the J call TRBJ2-7; D is possibly TRBD1 (6 bases). This CDR3 spans 13 amino acids. V was shortened by 6 bases and J by 3 bases, with 12 bases between the two germline ends. Germline V gives CDR1 MNHEY, CDR2 SVGAGI.

This chain connects TRBV24-1 to TRBJ2-7, with 9 bases identical to TRBD1. The germline V gene encodes CDR1 KGHDR and CDR2 SFDVKD. This CDR3 is 14 amino acids long. Unmatched junction bases numbered 8, after V lost 10 bases and J lost 2 bases. CDR3 region: CATPRTGVPYEQYV. The CDR3 coding sequence is TGTGCCACTCCCCGGACAGGGGTCCCCTACGAGCAGTACGTC.

The V and J genes are TRBV6-5 and TRBJ2-3; maybe TRBD2 (5 bases). This CDR3 contains 15 residues. The germline gives CDR1 MNHEY, CDR2 SVGAGI. The germline V and J ends were trimmed by 3 bases and 1 base, with 11 bases remaining between them. The CDR3 region is CASSYRAAGTDTQYF. CDR3 bases: TGTGCCAGCAGTTATAGGGCAGCGGGCACAGATACGCAGTATTTT.

The chain links TRBV6-5 to TRBJ1-1; D unresolved. Looked up from germline, CDR1 is MNHEY and CDR2 is SVGAGI. The CDR3 spans 15 residues. Trimming cost V 7 bases and J 1 base, with 16 bases left between them. This CDR3 is CASTPLYIQNTEAFF. CDR3 DNA: TGTGCCAGCACCCCTCTTTACATCCAGAACACTGAAGCTTTCTTT.

This chain links TRBV27 with TRBJ1-5; 7 bases line up with TRBD1. The J segment lost 6 bases and the V segment lost 5 bases, leaving 10 bases of the junction unmatched. Germline V lookup: CDR1 MNHEY, CDR2 SMNVEV (reference sequence). This CDR3 spans 15 amino acids. The CDR3 reads CASSPPDRARQPQHF. The CDR3, as DNA: TGTGCCAGCAGTCCACCAGACAGGGCCCGTCAGCCCCAGCATTTT.

The chain combines TRBV7-8 with TRBJ2-1; 9 positions match TRBD2. V shed 0 bases and J 2 bases; nucleotides not matched to a gene: 5. This CDR3 contains 17 residues. From germline, CDR1 is SGHVS and CDR2 FQNEAQ. In nucleotides, the CDR3 is TGTGCCAGCAGCTTAGCCATTAGCGGGAGTCCCTACAATGAGCAGTTCTTC. It specifies CASSLAISGSPYNEQFF.

The J gene is TRBJ2-3, the V gene TRBV18; 8 nucleotides align to TRBD2. Germline V CDR1 and CDR2: KGHSH, LQKENI. This CDR3 comprises 16 residues. Trimming at V came to 3 bases and at J to 0 bases, leaving 5 bases not matched to a gene. The CDR3 bases are TGTGCCAGCTCACCCTTACTAGCGGCTAGCACAGATACGCAGTATTTT. This gives the protein CASSPLLAASTDTQYF.

The chain employs TRBV5-4 and TRBJ1-1, with D maybe TRBD1 (6 bases). Trimming shortened V by 0 bases and J by 7 bases, and 16 bases separated the two germline ends. The CDR3 is 15 residues long. CDR1 is SGHNT, CDR2 YYREEE, per germline (reference sequence). CDR3 loop: CASSLGGGGRDEAFF. Written as DNA, the CDR3 is TGTGCCAGCAGCTTGGGCGGAGGGGGGAGGGATGAAGCTTTCTTT.

The gene calls are TRBV5-1 and TRBJ2-7, with TRBD1 matching over 9 bases. There are 15 residues in the CDR3. J was trimmed by 2 bases and V by 0 bases; bases with no gene match: 3. CDR1 SGHRS and CDR2 YFSETQ come from the germline V gene. Here the CDR3 reads CASSLGGTGPYEQYF. Here the CDR3 DNA reads TGCGCCAGCAGCTTGGGCGGGACAGGGCCCTACGAGCAGTACTTC.

V and J are TRBV10-3 and TRBJ1-5, with TRBD1 matching 7 bases. Per the germline V gene, CDR1 is ENHRY and CDR2 is SYGVKD. The CDR3 runs to 14 residues. The ends lost 8 bases at V and 0 bases at J; junction bases unmatched: 4. The CDR3 DNA reads as TGTGCCATCGGAGGGGGCAATAGCAATCAGCCCCAGCATTTT. Translation gives CAIGGGNSNQPQHF.

The V call is TRBV20-1, the J call TRBJ2-2; D unclear. The germline V gene encodes CDR1 DFQATT and CDR2 SNEGSKA (reference sequence). Deletions cut 3 bases from V and 2 bases from J, with 7 bases between. The CDR3 loop spans 13 amino acids. CDR3: CSASVANTGELFF. CDR3 coding DNA: TGCAGTGCTAGTGTGGCAAACACCGGGGAGCTGTTTTTT.

The rearrangement joins TRBV18 to TRBJ1-1; D ambiguous. Germline assignment: CDR1 KGHSH and CDR2 LQKENI. V was clipped by 6 bases and J by 5 bases, with 16 bases between them. The CDR3 is made up of 14 amino acids. The CDR3, as DNA: TGTGCCAGCTCCCCGTCACTCGGGGAGACTGAAGCTTTCTTT. The encoded protein is CASSPSLGETEAFF.

The chain employs TRBV29-1 and TRBJ2-2, with D uncertain. V was trimmed by 4 bases and J by 6 bases, leaving 15 bases between them. The CDR3 sequence is 14 residues long. Looked up from germline, CDR1 is SQVTM and CDR2 is ANQGSEA. Here the CDR3 reads CSVAQSLESGELFF. CDR3 in DNA: TGCAGCGTTGCCCAGAGCCTGGAGTCCGGGGAGCTGTTTTTT.

The chain joins TRBV6-5 to TRBJ1-2, with a tentative D call TRBD1 (5 bases). V was cut by 10 bases and J by 4 bases, with 13 bases left in between. Germline assignment: CDR1 MNHEY and CDR2 SVGAGI. The CDR3 loop spans 12 amino acids. The CDR3 region has the DNA TGTGCCACTACCAGGGTAGGCTATGGCTACACCTTC. Residues: CATTRVGYGYTF.

The chain recombines TRBV5-6 with TRBJ1-6; D remains ambiguous. The CDR3 has 14 residues. Germline CDR1 reads SGHDT; CDR2 reads YYEEEE. The V end was cut by 0 bases, the J end by 7 bases, with 8 bases between. The CDR3 sequence: CASSLERGNSPLHF. The CDR3 DNA follows: TGTGCCAGCAGCTTGGAACGGGGAAATTCACCCCTCCACTTT.

V gene TRBV5-1 combines with J gene TRBJ1-4; maybe TRBD1 (5 bases). Germline assignment: CDR1 SGHRS and CDR2 YFSETQ. This CDR3 is 13 amino acids long. Trimming removed 4 bases at V and 8 bases at J, with 12 bases between. CDR3: CASSRPGEEKLFF. CDR3 coding DNA: TGCGCCAGCAGCCGCCCGGGGGAAGAAAAACTGTTTTTT.

This chain uses TRBV27 with TRBJ1-1; no clear D gene. The CDR3 sequence is 12 residues long. Germline V gene data show CDR1 as MNHEY and CDR2 as SMNVEV (reference sequence). The ends were cut back, 5 bases at V and 4 bases at J, with 8 bases in the middle. The CDR3 DNA reads TGTGCCAGCAGTCATGTCGGCACTGAAGCTTTCTTT. Translation gives CASSHVGTEAFF.

The genes are TRBV3-1 (or the pseudogene TRBV3-2) and TRBJ1-1, with TRBD1 matching 7 bases. The V gene end was trimmed by 1 base and the J gene end by 6 bases; junction bases not matched to a gene: 5. The CDR3 has 14 amino acids. Germline assignment: CDR1 LGHDT and CDR2 YNNKEL (reference sequence). CDR3 nucleotides: TGTGCCAGCAGCCAAGTTCGACAGGGCCCTGAAGCTTTCTTT. As protein: CASSQVRQGPEAFF.